This T cell receptor beta chain is from a study of OX40 agonist ivuxolimab in advanced cancers. This clone has a single count. Germline CDR1 MDHEN, CDR2 SYDVKM. Germline trimming cut 7 bases from V and 7 bases from J; bases unmatched to any gene: 9. CDR3 length equals 14 residues. Here immunoSEQ multiplex PCR was the method, and the copy in TCRdb shows in-frame clones only, minus some. This table holds approximately 44,000 clones, over 70% found once. The J gene is TRBJ1-5, the V gene TRBV28, with 8 bases identical to TRBD1. Sequenced material: CD4+ or CD8+ T cells sorted from blood, taken in a trial of the OX40 agonist ivuxolimab. The sequence was collected from an adult with an advanced solid tumor such as melanoma, head and neck, liver or kidney cancer. The CDR3 spells CASTRDRGGQPQHF. In DNA form, the CDR3 reads TGTGCCAGCACCCGAGACAGGGGAGGGCAGCCCCAGCATTTT. The variable domain in full, with the rest retrieved from reference TRBV28 and TRBJ1-5, is DVKVTQSSRYLVKRTGEKVFLECVQDMDHENMFWYRQDPGLGLRLIYFSYDVKMKEKGDIPEGYSVSREKKERFSLILESASTNQTSMYLCASTRDRGGQPQHFGDGTRLSIL.